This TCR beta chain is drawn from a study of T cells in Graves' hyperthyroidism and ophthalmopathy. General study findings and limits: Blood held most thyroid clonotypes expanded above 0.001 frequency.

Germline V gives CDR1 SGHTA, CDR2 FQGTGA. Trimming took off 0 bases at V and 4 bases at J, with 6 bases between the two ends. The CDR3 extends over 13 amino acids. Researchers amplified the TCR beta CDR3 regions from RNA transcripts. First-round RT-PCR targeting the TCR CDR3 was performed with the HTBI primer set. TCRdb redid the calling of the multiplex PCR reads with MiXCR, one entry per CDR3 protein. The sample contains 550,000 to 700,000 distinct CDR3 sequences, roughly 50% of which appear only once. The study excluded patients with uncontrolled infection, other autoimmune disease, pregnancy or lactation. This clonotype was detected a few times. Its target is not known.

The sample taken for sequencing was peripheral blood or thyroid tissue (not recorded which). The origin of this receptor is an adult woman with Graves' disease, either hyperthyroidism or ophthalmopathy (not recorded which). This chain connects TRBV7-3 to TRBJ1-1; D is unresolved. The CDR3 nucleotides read TGTGCCAGCAGCTTAACACCTGGCACTGAAGCTTTCTTT. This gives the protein CASSLTPGTEAFF. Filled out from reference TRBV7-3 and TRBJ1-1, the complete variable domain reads GAGVSQTPSNKVTEKGKYVELRCDPISGHTALYWYRQSLGQGPEFLIYFQGTGAADDSGLPNDRFFAVRPEGSVSTLKIQRTERGDSAVYLCASSLTPGTEAFFGQGTRLTVV.